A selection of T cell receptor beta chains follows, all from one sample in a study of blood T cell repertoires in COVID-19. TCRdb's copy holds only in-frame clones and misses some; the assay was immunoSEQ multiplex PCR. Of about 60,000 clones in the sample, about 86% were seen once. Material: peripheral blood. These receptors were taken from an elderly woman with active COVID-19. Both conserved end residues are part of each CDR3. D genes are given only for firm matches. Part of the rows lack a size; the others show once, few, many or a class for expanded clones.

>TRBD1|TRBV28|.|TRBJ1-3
CASSAHPGTGPGNTIYF
TGTGCCAGCAGTGCCCATCCCGGGACAGGGCCGGGAAACACCATATATTTT
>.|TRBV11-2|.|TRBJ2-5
CASSGGAQETQYF
TGTGCCAGCAGCGGGGGGGCACAAGAGACCCAGTACTTC
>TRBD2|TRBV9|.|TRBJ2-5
CASSPGVAGGHQETQYF
TGTGCCAGCAGCCCCGGGGTGGCGGGGGGCCATCAAGAGACCCAGTACTTC
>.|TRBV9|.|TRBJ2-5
CASSVGGALQETQYF
TGTGCCAGCAGCGTAGGTGGGGCCCTCCAAGAGACCCAGTACTTC
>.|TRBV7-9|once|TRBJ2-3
CASRGRDFTDTQYF
TGTGCCAGCAGGGGTAGGGACTTCACAGATACGCAGTATTTT
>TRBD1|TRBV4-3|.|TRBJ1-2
CASSLSDRLFYGYTF
TGCGCCAGCAGCCTCTCGGACAGGCTCTTCTATGGCTACACCTTC
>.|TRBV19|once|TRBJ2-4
CASSIGGDANIQYF
TGTGCCAGTAGTATCGGGGGAGATGCAAACATTCAGTACTTC
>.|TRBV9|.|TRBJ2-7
CASSTRQDSYEQYF
TGTGCCAGCAGCACCCGACAGGATTCCTACGAGCAGTACTTC
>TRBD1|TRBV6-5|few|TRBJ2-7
CASGRERQGDEQYF
TGTGCCAGCGGGCGGGAACGACAGGGGGACGAGCAGTACTTC
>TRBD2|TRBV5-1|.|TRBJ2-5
CASSLLSSGGEETQYF
TGCGCCAGCAGCTTGTTAAGTAGCGGGGGGGAAGAGACCCAGTACTTC
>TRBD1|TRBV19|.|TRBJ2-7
CASSRTGVYEQYF
TGTGCCAGTAGTAGGACAGGGGTCTACGAGCAGTACTTC
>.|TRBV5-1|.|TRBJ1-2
CASSLEGLYGYTF
TGCGCCAGCAGCTTGGAGGGGCTGTATGGCTACACCTTC
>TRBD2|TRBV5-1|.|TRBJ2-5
CASSLVAGSETQYF
TGCGCCAGCAGCCTGGTAGCGGGGTCTGAGACCCAGTACTTC
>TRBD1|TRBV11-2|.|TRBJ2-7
CASSSYRGTGYEQYF
TGTGCCAGCAGCTCCTACAGGGGTACAGGGTACGAGCAGTACTTC
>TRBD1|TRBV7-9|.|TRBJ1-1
CASSSQGADTEAFF
TGTGCCAGCAGCTCCCAGGGGGCGGACACTGAAGCTTTCTTT
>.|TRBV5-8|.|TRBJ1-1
CASSFRGADTEAFF
TGTGCCAGCAGCTTCAGGGGCGCTGACACTGAAGCTTTCTTT
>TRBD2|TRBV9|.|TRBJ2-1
CASSVGYAGGLYNEQFF
TGTGCCAGCAGCGTGGGATACGCGGGGGGCCTCTACAATGAGCAGTTCTTC
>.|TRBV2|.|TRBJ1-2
CASSGGRDYGYTF
TGTGCCAGCAGTGGAGGGAGAGACTATGGCTACACCTTC
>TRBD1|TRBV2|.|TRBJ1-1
CASSDEGAANTEAFF
TGTGCCAGCAGTGACGAGGGGGCGGCGAACACTGAAGCTTTCTTT
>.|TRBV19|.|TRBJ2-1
CASSQTWRRGPIYNEQFF
TGTGCCAGTAGCCAAACCTGGCGGCGGGGACCGATCTACAATGAGCAGTTCTTC
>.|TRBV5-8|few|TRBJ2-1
CASSLEGVEQFF
TGTGCCAGCAGCTTGGAGGGGGTTGAGCAGTTCTTC
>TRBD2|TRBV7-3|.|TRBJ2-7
CASSFLAGAGYEQYF
TGTGCCAGCAGCTTCCTAGCGGGGGCCGGCTACGAGCAGTACTTC
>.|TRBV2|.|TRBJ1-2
CASSEGSTVLYGYTF
TGTGCCAGCAGTGAAGGTTCGACAGTGCTTTACGGCTACACCTTC
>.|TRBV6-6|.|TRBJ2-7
CASMRQSYEQYF
TGTGCCAGCATGCGGCAGTCCTACGAGCAGTACTTC
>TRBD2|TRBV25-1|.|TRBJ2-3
CASSDFPGTSFSTDTQYF
TGTGCCAGCAGTGATTTTCCCGGGACTAGCTTTAGCACAGATACGCAGTATTTT
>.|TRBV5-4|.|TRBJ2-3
CASSLLAYTDTQYF
TGTGCCAGCAGCTTACTAGCCTACACAGATACGCAGTATTTT
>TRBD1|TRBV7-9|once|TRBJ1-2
CASSSTGGLNYGYTF
TGTGCCAGCAGCTCGACAGGGGGACTTAACTATGGCTACACCTTC
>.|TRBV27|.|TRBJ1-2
CASRPGGGNYGYTF
TGTGCCAGCAGGCCTGGGGGGGGCAACTATGGCTACACCTTC
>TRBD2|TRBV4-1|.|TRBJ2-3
CASSLKRTSGGDTQYF
TGCGCCAGCAGCTTAAAAAGGACTAGCGGGGGAGATACGCAGTATTTT
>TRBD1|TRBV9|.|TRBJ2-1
CASSVGGQGSNEQFF
TGTGCCAGCAGCGTAGGGGGACAGGGGTCCAATGAGCAGTTCTTC